This T cell receptor beta chain is from a study of blood T cell repertoires in COVID-19. Study information: From the United States, Italy and Spain came samples of acute and convalescent COVID-19.

The CDR3 spans 14 residues. V shed 0 bases and J 5 bases; nucleotides not matched to a gene: 3. Germline V CDR1 and CDR2: SGHRS, YFSETQ. Sequencing used immunoSEQ multiplex PCR; TCRdb keeps in-frame clones, though not all of them. Of under 90,000 clones in the sample, roughly nine tenths were seen once. This clone was recorded at least ten times. The chain uses TRBV5-1 and TRBJ2-7, with 9 bases lining up with TRBD1. The sample comprised peripheral blood. This TCR was recovered from a man aged 40-49 years with COVID-19, enrolled during active disease. CDR3 in amino acids: CASSLEGQGNEQYF. DNA of the CDR3: TGCGCCAGCAGCTTGGAGGGACAGGGCAACGAGCAGTACTTC.